Listed below are T cell receptor beta chains from one sample, sequenced in a study of blood T cells in healthy people across ages. Each CDR3 protein is one row after TCRdb ran MiXCR on the 5' RACE reads. The sample has approximately 820,000 distinct CDR3 sequences, under 45% seen once. Sequencing was carried out using blood. The source of these receptors is a man aged 55 to 70 in good health. The CDR3 runs from the conserved cysteine through the conserved F or W. Fields, in order: D gene, J gene, clone size, V gene, CDR3 DNA, CDR3 protein. A D gene is named only where the DNA matches it firmly. Rows may omit the clone size; those that give it use once, few, many or a size class.

>.|TRBJ1-2|few|TRBV10-2
TGCGCCAGCAGTGAGTCGGTCTCTGAATCCTATGGCTACACCTTC
CASSESVSESYGYTF
>.|TRBJ2-7|.|TRBV7-2
TGTGCCAGCAGCCTAGAGAGGGGCAGGGGAGGCGAGCAGTACTTC
CASSLERGRGGEQYF
>.|TRBJ2-7|.|TRBV6-6
TGTGCCAGCAGTTACTCCCCGGGAGTGGGGGGCTACGAGCAGTACTTC
CASSYSPGVGGYEQYF
>.|TRBJ1-2|.|TRBV30
TGTGCCCTCGAAGGTGCCAGCGGCTACACCTTC
CALEGASGYTF
>.|TRBJ1-2|.|TRBV6-5
TGTGCCAGCAAAAGGGCAGGCGACTATGGCTACACCTTC
CASKRAGDYGYTF
>.|TRBJ1-1|.|TRBV12-3/TRBV12-4
TGTGCCAGCAGTTTGGGAGGAGGGGGGACTGAAGCTTTCTTT
CASSLGGGGTEAFF
>.|TRBJ2-5|few|TRBV4-3
TGCGCCAGCAGCCAAGGCCAGGGAAGTCGGGAGACCCAGTACTTC
CASSQGQGSRETQYF
>TRBD1|TRBJ1-2|.|TRBV18
TGTGCCAGCTCACCCCGGGACAGCTATGGCTACACCTTC
CASSPRDSYGYTF
>TRBD1|TRBJ1-2|few|TRBV6-1
TGTGCCAGCAGTGTCCAGGGGGAGGATGGCTACACCTTC
CASSVQGEDGYTF
>.|TRBJ2-7|.|TRBV27
TGTGCCAGCAGTTTTTCCCCGACAGTGAGGTCCTACGAGCAGTACTTC
CASSFSPTVRSYEQYF
>.|TRBJ1-2|many|TRBV11-3
TGTGCCAGCAGCTTAGAGAATCGGGGCGTCTACACCTTC
CASSLENRGVYTF
>.|TRBJ1-2|few|TRBV30
TGTGCCTGGCAGACACCTTCGGGGTATGGCTACACCTTC
CAWQTPSGYGYTF
>.|TRBJ2-1|.|TRBV7-3
TGTGCCAGCAGCGGCGGACTTAGCTCCTACAATGAGCAGTTCTTC
CASSGGLSSYNEQFF
>TRBD1|TRBJ2-7|few|TRBV7-2
TGTGCCAGCAGCTTTCCGGGACAGGGATCCGAGCAGTACTTC
CASSFPGQGSEQYF
>.|TRBJ2-4|.|TRBV7-6
TGTGCCAGCAGCTTAGCGGCGCGCGGTGGGCCGAGTAACATTCAGTACTTC
CASSLAARGGPSNIQYF
>.|TRBJ2-7|few|TRBV3-1
TGTGCCAGCAGCTTTTCCGGGGCCCTCTACGAGCAGTACTTC
CASSFSGALYEQYF
>TRBD1|TRBJ1-2|.|TRBV10-3
TGTGCCATCAGTCGACAGGGGTATGGCTACACCTTC
CAISRQGYGYTF
>TRBD2|TRBJ2-1|few|TRBV7-2
TGTGCCAGCAGCTTAGCTCAGACTAGCGGAAGCAATGAGCAGTTCTTC
CASSLAQTSGSNEQFF
>TRBD1|TRBJ1-6|.|TRBV10-3
TGTGCCAACTCACAGGGGGTTAAAGATTCACCCCTCCACTTT
CANSQGVKDSPLHF
>.|TRBJ2-2|.|TRBV9
TGTGCCAGCAGCGTAGGGGCAGAAGGCACCGGGGAGCTGTTTTTT
CASSVGAEGTGELFF
>.|TRBJ2-7|many|TRBV14
TGTGCCAGCAGGGGCCAAGGGGCCAAATACTACGAGCAGTACTTC
CASRGQGAKYYEQYF
>TRBD1|TRBJ2-7|.|TRBV6-1
TGTGCCAGCACCCTGACAGGGGGCGGATACGAGCAGTACTTC
CASTLTGGGYEQYF
>TRBD1|TRBJ1-1|.|TRBV20-1
TGCAGTGCTAGACCCCGGACAGGGGGTATAATAACTGAAGCTTTCTTT
CSARPRTGGIITEAFF
>.|TRBJ2-4|few|TRBV28
TGTGCCAGCAGTCCGTTGGGCATAGCCAAAAACATTCAGTACTTC
CASSPLGIAKNIQYF
>.|TRBJ2-7|many|TRBV7-2
TGTGCCAGCAGCCTCGGCCGTGTCTACGAGCAGTACTTC
CASSLGRVYEQYF
>.|TRBJ1-4|.|TRBV6-6
TGTGCCAGCATAGCGGATTCTAATGAAAAACTGTTTTTT
CASIADSNEKLFF
>.|TRBJ2-1|few|TRBV7-2
TGTGCCAGCAGCAAGGGGGGTTTCTACAATGAGCAGTTCTTC
CASSKGGFYNEQFF
>.|TRBJ1-6|.|TRBV18
TGTGCCAGCTCACCACCCAAAGGACCGGGACTGAATAATTCACCCCTCCACTTT
CASSPPKGPGLNNSPLHF
>.|TRBJ2-1|.|TRBV6-5
TGTGCCAGCACCAAAGACCCCATCACTAGCAATGAGCAGTTCTTC
CASTKDPITSNEQFF
>TRBD2|TRBJ2-5|.|TRBV5-1
TGCGCCAGCAGCTTGGTTAGCGGGGGGGCTAACTACAATGAGCAGTACTTC
CASSLVSGGANYNEQYF
>TRBD1|TRBJ2-1|few|TRBV5-1
TGCGCCAGCAGCCCCGGACAGGGGATCGAAAAACGCAATGAGCAGTTCTTC
CASSPGQGIEKRNEQFF
>.|TRBJ2-1|.|TRBV12-3/TRBV12-4
TGTGCCAGCAGTCCGAGAAGGTCCCCGGGGGATGAGCAGTTCTTC
CASSPRRSPGDEQFF